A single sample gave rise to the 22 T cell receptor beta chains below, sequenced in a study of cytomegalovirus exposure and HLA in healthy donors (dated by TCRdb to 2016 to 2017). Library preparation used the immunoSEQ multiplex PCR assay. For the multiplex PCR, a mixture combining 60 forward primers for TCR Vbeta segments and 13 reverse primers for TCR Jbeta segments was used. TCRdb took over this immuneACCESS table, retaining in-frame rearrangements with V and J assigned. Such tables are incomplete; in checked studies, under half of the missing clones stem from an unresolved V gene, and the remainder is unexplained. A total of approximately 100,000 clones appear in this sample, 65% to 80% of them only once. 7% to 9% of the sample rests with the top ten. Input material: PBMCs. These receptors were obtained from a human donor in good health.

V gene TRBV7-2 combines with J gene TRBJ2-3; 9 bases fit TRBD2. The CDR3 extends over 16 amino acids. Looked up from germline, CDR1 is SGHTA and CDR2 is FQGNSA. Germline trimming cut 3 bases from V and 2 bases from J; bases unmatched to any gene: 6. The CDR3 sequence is CASSFFTSGPTDTQYF. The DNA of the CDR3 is TGTGCCAGCAGCTTCTTTACTAGCGGGCCCACAGATACGCAGTATTTT.

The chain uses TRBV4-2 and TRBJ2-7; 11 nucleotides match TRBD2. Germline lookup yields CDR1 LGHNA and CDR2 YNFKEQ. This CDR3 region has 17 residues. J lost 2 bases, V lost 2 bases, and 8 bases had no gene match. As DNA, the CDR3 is TGTGCCAGCAGCCAACCTACCGGGACTAGCGGCCCCTACGAGCAGTACTTC. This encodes CASSQPTGTSGPYEQYF.

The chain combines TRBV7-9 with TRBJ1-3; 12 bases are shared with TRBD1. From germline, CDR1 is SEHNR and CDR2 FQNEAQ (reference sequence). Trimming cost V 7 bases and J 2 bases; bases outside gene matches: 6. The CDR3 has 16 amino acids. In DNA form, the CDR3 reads TGTGCCAGCACGCTGGGACAGGGGGCTGCTGGAAACACCATATATTTT. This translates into CASTLGQGAAGNTIYF.

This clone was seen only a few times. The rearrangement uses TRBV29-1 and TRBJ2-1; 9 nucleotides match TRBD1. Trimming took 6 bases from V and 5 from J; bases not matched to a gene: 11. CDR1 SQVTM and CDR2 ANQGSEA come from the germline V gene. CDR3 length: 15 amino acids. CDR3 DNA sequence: TGCAGCGTCGTGGCCGGGACAGGGACGAACAATGAGCAGTTCTTC. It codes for CSVVAGTGTNNEQFF.

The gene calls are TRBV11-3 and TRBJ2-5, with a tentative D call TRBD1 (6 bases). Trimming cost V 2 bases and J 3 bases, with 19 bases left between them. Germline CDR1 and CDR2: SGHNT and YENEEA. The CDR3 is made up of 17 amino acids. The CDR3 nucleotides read TGTGCCAGCAGCTTAAAGGGGGTCAGGGAATGGGAAGAGACCCAGTACTTC. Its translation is CASSLKGVREWEETQYF.

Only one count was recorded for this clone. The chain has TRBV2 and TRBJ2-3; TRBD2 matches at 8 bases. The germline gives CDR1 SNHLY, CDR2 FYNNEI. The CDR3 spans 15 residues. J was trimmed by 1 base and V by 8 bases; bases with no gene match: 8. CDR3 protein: CASSELRGGTDTQYF. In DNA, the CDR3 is TGTGCCAGCTCCGAATTGCGGGGGGGCACAGATACGCAGTATTTT.

The CDR3 here is CASSSNRGLEQFF. The CDR3 DNA reads as TGTGCCAGCAGTTCAAACAGGGGGCTGGAGCAGTTCTTC. The V and J genes are TRBV6-5 and TRBJ2-1, with 9 nucleotides matching TRBD1. Germline values: CDR1 MNHEY, CDR2 SVGAGI. The CDR3 is 13 amino acids. The V and J ends lost 4 bases and 10 bases, in that order; junction bases with no gene match: 5.

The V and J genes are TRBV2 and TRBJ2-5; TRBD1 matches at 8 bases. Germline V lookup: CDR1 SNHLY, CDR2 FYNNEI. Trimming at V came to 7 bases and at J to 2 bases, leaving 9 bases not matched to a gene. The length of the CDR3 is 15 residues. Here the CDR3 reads CASNPPDRAQETQYF. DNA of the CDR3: TGTGCCAGCAACCCGCCGGACAGGGCTCAAGAGACCCAGTACTTC.

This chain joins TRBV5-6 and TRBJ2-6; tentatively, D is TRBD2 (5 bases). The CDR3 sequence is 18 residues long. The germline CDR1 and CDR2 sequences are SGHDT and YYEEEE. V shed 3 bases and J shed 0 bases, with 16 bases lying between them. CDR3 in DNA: TGTGCCAGCAGCTGGGAGCAGACTATTCTCTCTGGGGCCAACGTCCTGACTTTC. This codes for CASSWEQTILSGANVLTF.

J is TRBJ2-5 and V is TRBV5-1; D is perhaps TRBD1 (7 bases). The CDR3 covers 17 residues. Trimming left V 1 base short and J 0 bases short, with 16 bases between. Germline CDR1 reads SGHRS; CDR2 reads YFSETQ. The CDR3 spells CASSLLGGGSHQETQYF. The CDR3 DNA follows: TGCGCCAGCAGCTTGTTAGGAGGGGGCTCTCACCAAGAGACCCAGTACTTC.

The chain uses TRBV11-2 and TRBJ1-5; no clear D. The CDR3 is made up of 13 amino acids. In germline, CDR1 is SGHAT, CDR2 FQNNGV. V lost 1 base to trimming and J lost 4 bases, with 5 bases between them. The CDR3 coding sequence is TGTGCCAGCAGCTTAGGTCAAAATCAGCCCCAGCATTTT. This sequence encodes CASSLGQNQPQHF.

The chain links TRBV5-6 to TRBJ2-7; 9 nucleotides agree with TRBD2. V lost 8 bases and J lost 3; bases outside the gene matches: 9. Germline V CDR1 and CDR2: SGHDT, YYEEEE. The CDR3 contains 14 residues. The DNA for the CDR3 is TGTGCCAGTGCCTTGGGACTAGCTAACTACGAGCAGTACTTC. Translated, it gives CASALGLANYEQYF.

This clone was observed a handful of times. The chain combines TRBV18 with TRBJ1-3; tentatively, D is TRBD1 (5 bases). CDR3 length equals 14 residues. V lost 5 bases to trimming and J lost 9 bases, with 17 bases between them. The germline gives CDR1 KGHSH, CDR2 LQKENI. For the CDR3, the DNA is TGTGCCAGCTCAAGCCGGGACCTGCGGGGCACCATATATTTT. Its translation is CASSSRDLRGTIYF. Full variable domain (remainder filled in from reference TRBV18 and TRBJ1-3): NAGVMQNPRHLVRRRGQEARLRCSPMKGHSHVYWYRQLPEEGLKFMVYLQKENIIDESGMPKERFSAEFPKEGPSILRIQQVVRGDSAAYFCASSSRDLRGTIYFGEGSWLTVV.

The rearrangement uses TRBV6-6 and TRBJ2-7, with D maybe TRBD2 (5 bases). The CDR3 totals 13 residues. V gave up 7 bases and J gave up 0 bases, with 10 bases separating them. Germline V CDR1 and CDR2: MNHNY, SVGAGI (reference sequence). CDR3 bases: TGTGCCAGCACTCCGGGGAGCTCCTACGAGCAGTACTTC. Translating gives CASTPGSSYEQYF.

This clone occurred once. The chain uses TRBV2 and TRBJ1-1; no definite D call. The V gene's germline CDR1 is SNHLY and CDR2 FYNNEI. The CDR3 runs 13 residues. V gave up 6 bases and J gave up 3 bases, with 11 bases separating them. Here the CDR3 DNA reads TGTGCCAGCAGGACGAGGGTTGACACTGAAGCTTTCTTT. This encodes CASRTRVDTEAFF.

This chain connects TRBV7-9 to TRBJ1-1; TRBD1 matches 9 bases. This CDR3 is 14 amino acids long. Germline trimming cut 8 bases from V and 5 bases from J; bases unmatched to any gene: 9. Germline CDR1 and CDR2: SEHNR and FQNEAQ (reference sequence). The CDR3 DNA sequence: TGTGCCAGCTTGGGGGGGACAGGGAGAACTGAAGCTTTCTTT. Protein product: CASLGGTGRTEAFF.

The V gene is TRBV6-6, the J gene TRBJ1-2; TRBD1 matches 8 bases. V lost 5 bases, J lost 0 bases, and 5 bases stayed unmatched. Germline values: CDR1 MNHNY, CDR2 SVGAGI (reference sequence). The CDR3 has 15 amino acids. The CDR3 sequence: CASSETGDSNYGYTF. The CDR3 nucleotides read TGTGCCAGCAGTGAGACAGGGGACTCTAACTATGGCTACACCTTC.

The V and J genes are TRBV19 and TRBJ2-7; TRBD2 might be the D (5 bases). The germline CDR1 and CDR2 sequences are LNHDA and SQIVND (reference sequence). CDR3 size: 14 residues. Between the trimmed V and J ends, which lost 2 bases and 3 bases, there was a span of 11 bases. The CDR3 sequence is CASSIQMGDYEQYF. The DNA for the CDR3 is TGTGCCAGTAGTATACAGATGGGAGACTACGAGCAGTACTTC.

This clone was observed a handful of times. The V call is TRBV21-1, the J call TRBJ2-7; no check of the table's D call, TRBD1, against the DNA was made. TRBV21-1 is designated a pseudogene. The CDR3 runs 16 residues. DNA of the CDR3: TGTGCCAGCAGCAAATTCCCACGAGGCAGGGCATACGAGCAGTACTTC. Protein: CASSKFPRGRAYEQYF.

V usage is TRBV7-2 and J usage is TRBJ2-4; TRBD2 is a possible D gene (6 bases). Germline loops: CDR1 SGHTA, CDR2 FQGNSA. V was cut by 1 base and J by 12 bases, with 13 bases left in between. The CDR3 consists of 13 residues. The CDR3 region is CASSLGTGGAQYF. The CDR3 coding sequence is TGTGCCAGCAGCTTAGGAACAGGAGGGGCTCAGTACTTC.

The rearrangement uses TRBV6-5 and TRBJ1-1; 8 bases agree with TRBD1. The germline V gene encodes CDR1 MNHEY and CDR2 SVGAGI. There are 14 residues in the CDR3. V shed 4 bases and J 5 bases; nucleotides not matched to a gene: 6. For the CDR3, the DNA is TGTGCCAGCAGTTCAACCAGGGGGCGGACTGAAGCTTTCTTT. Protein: CASSSTRGRTEAFF.

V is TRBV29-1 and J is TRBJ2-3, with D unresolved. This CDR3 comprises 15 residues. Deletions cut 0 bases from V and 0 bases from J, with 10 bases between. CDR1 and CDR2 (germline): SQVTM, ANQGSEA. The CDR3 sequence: CSVEDQQRSTDTQYF. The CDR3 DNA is TGCAGCGTTGAAGATCAGCAGCGTAGCACAGATACGCAGTATTTT.